The rows below give T cell receptor beta chains drawn from one sample of a study of OX40 agonist ivuxolimab in advanced cancers. Measured with immunoSEQ multiplex PCR; TCRdb has only the in-frame clones, and not every one. This repertoire shows about 36,000 clones, roughly 84% found once; its top ten account for approximately 10%. The sequenced sample was CD4+ or CD8+ T cells sorted from blood, obtained in a trial of the OX40 agonist ivuxolimab. These receptors were taken from an adult with an advanced solid tumor such as melanoma, head and neck, liver or kidney cancer. Each CDR3 is given with its conserved first and last residue. D genes are given only for firm matches. A clone size is listed for some rows: how often the clone was seen (once, few, many), or a class if it is expanded.

size | J | length | V | D | CDR3 | DNA
- | TRBJ2-7 | 12 | TRBV5-1 | - | CASSEGKDEQYF | TGCGCCAGCAGCGAAGGAAAGGACGAGCAGTACTTC
- | TRBJ2-5 | 13 | TRBV5-1 | - | CASSLGRGETQYF | TGCGCCAGCAGCTTGGGGAGGGGTGAGACCCAGTACTTC
- | TRBJ1-2 | 15 | TRBV19 | - | CASSIGRQGRGGYTF | TGTGCCAGTAGTATAGGGCGGCAGGGGAGAGGCGGCTACACCTTC
once | TRBJ1-2 | 12 | TRBV11-2 | - | CASSSRDGRAYF | TGTGCCAGCAGTTCCCGGGACGGACGGGCCTACTTC
- | TRBJ2-7 | 13 | TRBV27 | - | CASSFGLLAEQYF | TGTGCCAGCAGTTTCGGACTATTAGCCGAGCAGTACTTC
- | TRBJ2-1 | 16 | TRBV6-4 | - | CASSGSWTRGSNEQFF | TGTGCCAGCAGTGGTAGTTGGACCCGCGGCAGCAATGAGCAGTTCTTC
- | TRBJ2-3 | 16 | TRBV18 | TRBD2 | CASSPFSGGSTDTQYF | TGTGCCAGCTCACCTTTTAGCGGGGGGAGCACAGATACGCAGTATTTT
few | TRBJ2-3 | 16 | TRBV4-2 | - | CASSQVGAASTDTQYF | TGTGCCAGCAGCCAAGTGGGAGCGGCTAGCACAGATACGCAGTATTTT
few | TRBJ2-1 | 16 | TRBV2 | - | CASSRDSSPSTNEQFF | TGTGCCAGCAGCCGCGACAGTTCCCCCAGTACGAATGAGCAGTTCTTC
- | TRBJ2-7 | 12 | TRBV19 | - | CASSTSSAEQYF | TGTGCCAGTAGTACGTCTAGCGCCGAGCAGTACTTC
few | TRBJ2-7 | 15 | TRBV5-1 | TRBD2 | CASSRTSGGTYEQYF | TGCGCCAGCAGCCGGACTAGCGGGGGCACCTACGAGCAGTACTTC
few | TRBJ1-6 | 13 | TRBV6-5 | - | CASSYSRNSPLHF | TGTGCCAGCAGTTACTCAAGAAATTCACCCCTCCACTTT
few | TRBJ1-1 | 16 | TRBV5-1 | - | CASSMYLDRAYTEAFF | TGCGCCAGCAGCATGTACCTGGACAGAGCCTACACTGAAGCTTTCTTT
- | TRBJ1-5 | 15 | TRBV27 | - | CASSLSNEEHQPQHF | TGTGCCAGCAGTTTATCGAACGAGGAGCATCAGCCCCAGCATTTT
- | TRBJ2-1 | 16 | TRBV13 | - | CASSLGRPPRNNEQFF | TGTGCCAGCAGCTTAGGGCGTCCCCCGAGGAATAATGAGCAGTTCTTC
- | TRBJ2-5 | 14 | TRBV4-1 | - | CASSQGGNWETQYF | TGCGCCAGCAGCCAAGGAGGGAATTGGGAGACCCAGTACTTC
- | TRBJ1-2 | 15 | TRBV6-1 | - | CATILKRGLDYGYTF | TGTGCCACGATACTAAAACGCGGGCTGGACTATGGCTACACCTTC
- | TRBJ1-1 | 17 | TRBV14 | TRBD1 | CASSRPGQGRRGTEAFF | TGTGCCAGCAGCCGCCCGGGACAGGGGAGGAGAGGGACTGAAGCTTTCTTT
- | TRBJ2-7 | 13 | TRBV7-6 | TRBD1 | CASSYDRAYEQYF | TGTGCCAGCAGCTACGACAGGGCTTACGAGCAGTACTTC
- | TRBJ1-2 | 11 | TRBV30 | - | CAWRFLYGYTF | TGTGCCTGGCGTTTCCTCTATGGCTACACCTTC
- | TRBJ1-3 | 14 | TRBV19 | - | CASSPRFSGNTIYF | TGTGCCAGTAGTCCCCGGTTCTCTGGAAACACCATATATTTT
- | TRBJ2-7 | 12 | TRBV27 | TRBD1 | CASRTGNYEQYF | TGTGCCAGCAGGACAGGGAACTACGAGCAGTACTTC
- | TRBJ2-1 | 14 | TRBV15 | - | CATSRDGKGDEQFF | TGTGCCACCAGCAGAGATGGGAAGGGAGATGAGCAGTTCTTC
few | TRBJ2-7 | 14 | TRBV18 | - | CASSPSRTLYEQYF | TGTGCCAGCTCACCTTCAAGGACGCTATACGAGCAGTACTTC
- | TRBJ2-4 | 15 | TRBV19 | TRBD2 | CASSAGTSGTNIQYF | TGTGCCAGTAGTGCCGGGACTAGCGGGACAAACATTCAGTACTTC
- | TRBJ2-7 | 15 | TRBV6-5 | TRBD2 | CASSYGGVSSYEQYF | TGTGCCAGCAGTTACGGGGGGGTTAGCTCCTACGAGCAGTACTTC
- | TRBJ2-7 | 13 | TRBV5-1 | - | CASSFGASYEQYF | TGCGCCAGCAGCTTCGGGGCGTCATACGAGCAGTACTTC
- | TRBJ1-1 | 13 | TRBV7-9 | TRBD1 | CASSLQGATEAFF | TGTGCCAGCAGCTTACAGGGGGCCACTGAAGCTTTCTTT
- | TRBJ2-3 | 14 | TRBV5-1 | - | CASSLGSGTDTQYF | TGCGCCAGCAGCTTGGGCAGCGGCACAGATACGCAGTATTTT
- | TRBJ2-7 | 15 | TRBV5-4 | TRBD1 | CASSFRGQGWYEQYF | TGTGCCAGCAGCTTTAGGGGACAGGGGTGGTACGAGCAGTACTTC
- | TRBJ1-6 | 16 | TRBV5-1 | TRBD1 | CASSLTQGTGFSPLHF | TGCGCCAGCAGCTTGACTCAGGGGACAGGGTTTTCACCCCTCCACTTT
- | TRBJ2-7 | 13 | TRBV6-1 | - | CASRAGVNYEQYF | TGTGCCAGCCGGGCAGGGGTGAACTACGAGCAGTACTTC
- | TRBJ1-2 | 14 | TRBV4-1 | - | CASSQDGMNYGYTF | TGCGCCAGCAGCCAAGATGGGATGAACTATGGCTACACCTTC
- | TRBJ1-5 | 15 | TRBV5-8 | - | CASSFTFRGNQPQHF | TGTGCCAGCAGCTTTACTTTCAGGGGCAATCAGCCCCAGCATTTT
- | TRBJ2-5 | 16 | TRBV7-9 | - | CASSLGGGGPQETQYF | TGTGCCAGCAGCTTAGGGGGAGGGGGACCTCAAGAGACCCAGTACTTC
- | TRBJ2-2 | 15 | TRBV11-3 | - | CASSFVSGPTGELFF | TGTGCCAGCAGCTTCGTTTCAGGGCCCACTGGGGAGCTGTTTTTT
- | TRBJ1-5 | 16 | TRBV4-1 | - | CASSQGTVFYNQPQHF | TGCGCCAGCAGCCAAGGGACAGTCTTTTACAATCAGCCCCAGCATTTT
- | TRBJ2-7 | 16 | TRBV14 | TRBD1 | CASSQGSGTGYYEQYF | TGTGCCAGCAGCCAAGGTAGTGGGACAGGGTACTACGAGCAGTACTTC
- | TRBJ1-1 | 17 | TRBV28 | TRBD1 | CASSFDRVTFMNTEAFF | TGTGCCAGCAGTTTCGACAGGGTTACCTTCATGAACACTGAAGCTTTCTTT
- | TRBJ2-3 | 12 | TRBV4-1 | - | CASSQVQDTQYF | TGCGCCAGCAGCCAAGTTCAAGATACGCAGTATTTT
few | TRBJ1-3 | 15 | TRBV10-3 | - | CAISESTRGGNTIYF | TGTGCCATCAGTGAGTCGACAAGGGGTGGAAACACCATATATTTT
- | TRBJ1-1 | 15 | TRBV27 | - | CASSWGKGGTTEAFF | TGTGCCAGCAGTTGGGGTAAGGGGGGAACTACTGAAGCTTTCTTT
- | TRBJ2-1 | 15 | TRBV6-1 | TRBD2 | CASSELAGGYNEQFF | TGTGCCAGCAGTGAACTAGCGGGGGGGTACAATGAGCAGTTCTTC
- | TRBJ1-5 | 16 | TRBV9 | TRBD1 | CASSVGPTGAVSAQHF | TGTGCCAGCAGCGTAGGTCCGACAGGGGCCGTATCAGCCCAGCATTTT
- | TRBJ2-7 | 18 | TRBV27 | TRBD1 | CASSPAGRQGANIYEQYF | TGTGCCAGCAGCCCCGCGGGGAGACAGGGGGCAAATATCTACGAGCAGTACTTC
- | TRBJ2-1 | 15 | TRBV5-1 | TRBD1 | CASSLERTGGNEQFF | TGCGCCAGCAGCTTGGAGAGGACAGGGGGCAATGAGCAGTTCTTC
once | TRBJ2-7 | 14 | TRBV5-4 | TRBD1 | CASSYEQGASEQYF | TGTGCCAGCAGCTACGAACAGGGGGCCTCCGAGCAGTACTTC
- | TRBJ2-2 | 14 | TRBV19 | TRBD1 | CASSLTGVTGELFF | TGTGCCAGTAGTTTGACAGGGGTAACCGGGGAGCTGTTTTTT
- | TRBJ2-7 | 15 | TRBV7-6 | - | CASSLFSGPTNEQYF | TGTGCCAGCAGCTTATTCTCAGGGCCGACTAACGAGCAGTACTTC
- | TRBJ2-7 | 14 | TRBV6-6 | - | CASSAGQKNYEQYF | TGTGCCAGCAGTGCGGGACAGAAAAACTACGAGCAGTACTTC
few | TRBJ2-7 | 14 | TRBV5-1 | TRBD1 | CASSLGQGIDEQYF | TGCGCCAGCAGCTTAGGACAGGGGATCGACGAGCAGTACTTC
- | TRBJ1-1 | 14 | TRBV19 | - | CATALERGVTEAFF | TGTGCCACCGCATTGGAGAGGGGTGTCACTGAAGCTTTCTTT
- | TRBJ2-7 | 15 | TRBV11-2 | TRBD1 | CASSPRTGYSYEQYF | TGTGCCAGCAGCCCAAGGACAGGGTATTCCTACGAGCAGTACTTC
- | TRBJ2-1 | 16 | TRBV5-1 | TRBD2 | CASSQLAGRAYNEQFF | TGCGCCAGCAGTCAGCTAGCGGGGAGAGCCTACAATGAGCAGTTCTTC